A selection of T cell receptor beta chains follows, all from one sample in a study of CD8 T cells in ankylosing spondylitis. Using its own MiXCR run on the 5' RACE reads, TCRdb lists one record per CDR3 protein. The sample has roughly 700,000 distinct CDR3 sequences, 19% seen once. Sequenced input: blood, either unsorted or a sorted T cell fraction (not recorded which). The receptors derive from a male donor with ankylosing spondylitis. Both conserved end residues are part of each CDR3. The D gene is left open where the match is weak. Some rows mark clone size as missing; the rest say once, few, many or name a class of expanded clone.

D: NA; length: 14; V: TRBV11-2; J: TRBJ2-2; size: once; CDR3: CASSLVSRTGELFF; DNA: TGTGCCAGCAGCTTAGTTTCCAGGACCGGGGAGCTGTTTTTT
D: TRBD1; length: 17; V: TRBV4-1; J: TRBJ2-3; size: NA; CDR3: CASSRLPGTGLTDTQYF; DNA: TGCGCCAGCAGCCGACTCCCCGGGACAGGGTTGACAGATACGCAGTATTTT
D: NA; length: 12; V: TRBV24-1; J: TRBJ1-1; size: many; CDR3: CATKGSNTEAFF; DNA: TGTGCCACCAAAGGTTCGAACACTGAAGCTTTCTTT
D: NA; length: 14; V: TRBV27; J: TRBJ2-7; size: NA; CDR3: CASSWRDEGYEQYF; DNA: TGTGCCAGCAGTTGGCGTGACGAGGGCTACGAGCAGTACTTC
D: NA; length: 12; V: TRBV29-1; J: TRBJ1-1; size: few; CDR3: CSVVSPGRDAFF; DNA: TGCAGCGTTGTTTCTCCGGGGCGGGACGCTTTCTTT
D: NA; length: 12; V: TRBV20-1; J: TRBJ1-5; size: NA; CDR3: CSASRPNQPQHF; DNA: TGCAGTGCCTCAAGGCCGAATCAGCCCCAGCATTTT
D: NA; length: 14; V: TRBV9; J: TRBJ1-1; size: NA; CDR3: CASSVGGPQTEAFF; DNA: TGTGCCAGCAGCGTGGGGGGGCCCCAGACTGAAGCTTTCTTT
D: NA; length: 14; V: TRBV6-5; J: TRBJ2-1; size: NA; CDR3: CASSYRRSNNEQFF; DNA: TGTGCCAGCAGTTACCGACGCAGTAACAATGAGCAGTTCTTC
D: NA; length: 13; V: TRBV12-3/TRBV12-4; J: TRBJ1-1; size: NA; CDR3: CASSPLPGTEAFF; DNA: TGTGCCAGCAGTCCGCTGCCGGGCACTGAAGCTTTCTTT
D: NA; length: 16; V: TRBV6-1; J: TRBJ1-5; size: NA; CDR3: CASSEGTAVSNQPQHF; DNA: TGTGCCAGCAGTGAAGGAACGGCAGTTAGCAATCAGCCCCAGCATTTT
D: TRBD2; length: 15; V: TRBV7-2; J: TRBJ2-1; size: NA; CDR3: CASLGSGGTYNEQFF; DNA: TGTGCCAGCTTAGGTAGCGGGGGGACATACAATGAGCAGTTCTTC
D: TRBD2; length: 15; V: TRBV3-1; J: TRBJ2-7; size: NA; CDR3: CASSQGEGGSYEQYF; DNA: TGTGCCAGCAGCCAAGGGGAGGGCGGATCCTACGAGCAGTACTTC
D: NA; length: 14; V: TRBV12-3/TRBV12-4; J: TRBJ1-4; size: NA; CDR3: CASSPMVGSEKLFF; DNA: TGTGCCAGCAGTCCCATGGTGGGGAGTGAAAAACTGTTTTTT
D: NA; length: 16; V: TRBV6-5; J: TRBJ1-2; size: few; CDR3: CASSFVTGSVEYGYTF; DNA: TGTGCCAGCAGTTTTGTCACAGGGTCGGTGGAGTATGGCTACACCTTC
D: NA; length: 12; V: TRBV7-9; J: TRBJ2-7; size: once; CDR3: CASSNPTGEQYF; DNA: TGTGCCAGCAGCAACCCGACGGGCGAGCAGTACTTC
D: TRBD1; length: 18; V: TRBV9; J: TRBJ1-3; size: few; CDR3: CASSVEPGGSRSGNTIYF; DNA: TGTGCCAGCAGCGTAGAACCAGGGGGCTCAAGGTCTGGAAACACCATATATTTT